The 7 T cell receptor beta chains below come from one sample, sequenced in a study of T cells in Graves' hyperthyroidism and ophthalmopathy. What was amplified from RNA transcripts were TCR beta CDR3 regions. An initial round of RT-PCR targeting the TCR CDR3 relied on the HTBI primer set. Each CDR3 protein gets one entry after TCRdb re-called the multiplex PCR reads with MiXCR. This table holds a few hundred thousand distinct CDR3 sequences, under 15% found once. The sequenced material came from blood. Receptors originate from a woman aged 18 to 35 with Graves' hyperthyroidism.

Worth noting for this clonotype: This sequence may be a read error, since a much larger clone differs from it by one base. The chain employs TRBV5-1 and TRBJ2-2; D remains unclear. The length of the CDR3 is 17 residues. V was pared by 0 bases and J by 1 base, with 13 bases between. Germline-derived CDR1 and CDR2 are SGHRS and YFSETQ. CDR3 sequence reads: CASSLDPEAGNTGELFF. Here the CDR3 DNA reads TGCGCCAGCAGCTTGGACCCAGAGGCAGGGAACACCGGGGAGCTGTTTTTT.

This chain links TRBV4-3 with TRBJ2-1; the D is unclear. The CDR3 runs to 13 residues. CDR1 and CDR2 (germline): LGHNA, YSLEER. Trimming left V 1 base short and J 5 bases short, with 6 bases between. CDR3 amino acids: CASSQGTNNEQFF. CDR3 bases: TGCGCCAGCAGCCAAGGGACCAACAATGAGCAGTTCTTC.

This clonotype showed up many times. The genes are TRBV7-2 and TRBJ1-1; D is undetermined. Trimming took off 5 bases at V and 0 bases at J, with 19 bases between the two ends. The V gene's germline CDR1 is SGHTA and CDR2 FQGNSA. This CDR3 is 17 amino acids long. In nucleotides, the CDR3 is TGTGCCAGCAGCCAGCCCCGTCTGGTGTTCTTGAACACTGAAGCTTTCTTT. Translation: CASSQPRLVFLNTEAFF.

This clonotype has ten or more counts. The CDR3 loop reads CASSQDLAVTEQYF. The CDR3 DNA reads as TGTGCCAGCAGCCAAGATCTCGCGGTCACCGAGCAGTACTTC. V is TRBV3-1 and J is TRBJ2-7, with no clear D. The ends were cut back, 0 bases at V and 6 bases at J, with 12 bases in the middle. CDR1 is LGHDT and CDR2 is YNNKEL in the germline V gene (reference sequence). The CDR3 is 14 residues long.

This clonotype was counted only a few times. The chain employs TRBV3-2 and TRBJ2-7; TRBD1, the table's D call, was not compared with the DNA. TRBV3-2 is given as a pseudogene. The CDR3 covers 15 residues. CDR3 protein: CACSQRTGSSYEQYF. The CDR3 DNA sequence: TGTGCCTGCAGCCAGAGGACAGGGAGCTCCTACGAGCAGTACTTC.

Ten or more counts support this clonotype. The rearrangement joins TRBV11-2 to TRBJ2-3; unclear D gene. Germline lookup yields CDR1 SGHAT and CDR2 FQNNGV. Trimming stripped 3 bases from V and 8 bases from J, with 12 bases between. The CDR3 is 13 amino acids. Written as DNA, the CDR3 is TGTGCCAGCAGCTTCTCTGACGTGGGTACGCAGTATTTT. This translates into CASSFSDVGTQYF. The full variable domain, rest sourced from reference TRBV11-2 and TRBJ2-3, is EAGVAQSPRYKIIEKRQSVAFWCNPISGHATLYWYQQILGQGPKLLIQFQNNGVVDDSQLPKDRFSAERLKGVDSTLKIQPAKLEDSAVYLCASSFSDVGTQYFGPGTRLTVL.

There are many counts of this clonotype. The V call is TRBV6-2 or TRBV6-3, the J call TRBJ2-1; 9 nucleotides agree with TRBD1. The CDR3 totals 13 residues. Trimming took 8 bases from V and 6 from J; bases not matched to a gene: 5. Germline-derived CDR1 and CDR2 are MNHEY and SVGEGT. For the CDR3, the DNA is TGTGCCAGCCGGGACAGGGAGATCAATGAGCAGTTCTTC. It specifies CASRDREINEQFF.